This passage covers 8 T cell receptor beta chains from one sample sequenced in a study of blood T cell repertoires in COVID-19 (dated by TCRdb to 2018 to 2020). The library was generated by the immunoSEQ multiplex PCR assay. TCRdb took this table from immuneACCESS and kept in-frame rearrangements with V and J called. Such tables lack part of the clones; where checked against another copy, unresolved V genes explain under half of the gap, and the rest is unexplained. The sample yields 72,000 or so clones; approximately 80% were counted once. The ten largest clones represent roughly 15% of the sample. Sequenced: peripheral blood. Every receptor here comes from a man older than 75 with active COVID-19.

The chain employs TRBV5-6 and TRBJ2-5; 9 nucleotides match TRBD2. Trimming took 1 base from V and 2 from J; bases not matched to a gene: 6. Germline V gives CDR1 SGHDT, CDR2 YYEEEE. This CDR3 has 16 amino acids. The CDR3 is CASSLLGGGGQETQYF. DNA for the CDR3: TGTGCCAGCAGCTTGCTCGGCGGGGGGGGGCAAGAGACCCAGTACTTC. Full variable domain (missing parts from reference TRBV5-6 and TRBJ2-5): DAGVTQSPTHLIKTRGQQVTLRCSPKSGHDTVSWYQQALGQGPQFIFQYYEEEERQRGNFPDRFSGHQFPNYSSELNVNALLLGDSALYLCASSLLGGGGQETQYFGPGTRLLVL.

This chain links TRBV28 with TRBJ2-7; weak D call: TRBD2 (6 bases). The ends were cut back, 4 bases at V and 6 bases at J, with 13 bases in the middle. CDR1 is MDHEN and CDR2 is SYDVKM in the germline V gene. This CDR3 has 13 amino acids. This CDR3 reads CASSSRGIAEQYF. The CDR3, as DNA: TGTGCCAGCAGTTCCCGCGGGATCGCCGAGCAGTACTTC.

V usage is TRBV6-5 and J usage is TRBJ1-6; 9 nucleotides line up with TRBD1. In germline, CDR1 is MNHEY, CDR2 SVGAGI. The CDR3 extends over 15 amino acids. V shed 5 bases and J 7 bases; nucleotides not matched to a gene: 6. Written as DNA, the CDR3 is TGTGCCAGCAGTCCCAGGACAGGGGCCAATTCACCCCTCCACTTT. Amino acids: CASSPRTGANSPLHF.

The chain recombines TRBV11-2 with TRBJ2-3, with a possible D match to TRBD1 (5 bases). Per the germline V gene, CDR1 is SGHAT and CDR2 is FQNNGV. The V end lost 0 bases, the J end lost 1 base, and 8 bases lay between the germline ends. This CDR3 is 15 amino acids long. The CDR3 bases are TGTGCCAGCAGCTTAGATCCGACAGGCACAGATACGCAGTATTTT. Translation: CASSLDPTGTDTQYF.

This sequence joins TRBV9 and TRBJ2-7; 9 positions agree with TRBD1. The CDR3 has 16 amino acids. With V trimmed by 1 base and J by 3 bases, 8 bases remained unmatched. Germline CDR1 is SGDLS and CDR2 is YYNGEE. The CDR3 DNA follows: TGTGCCAGCAGCGTATCTCCGGGACAGGGATTCTACGAGCAGTACTTC. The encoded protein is CASSVSPGQGFYEQYF.

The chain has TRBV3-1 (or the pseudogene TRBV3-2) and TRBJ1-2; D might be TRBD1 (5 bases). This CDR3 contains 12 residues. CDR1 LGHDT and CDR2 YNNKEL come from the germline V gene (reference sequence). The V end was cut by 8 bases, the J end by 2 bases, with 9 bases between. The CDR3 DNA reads TGTGCCAGCCGGGACTTGAACTATGGCTACACCTTC. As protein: CASRDLNYGYTF.

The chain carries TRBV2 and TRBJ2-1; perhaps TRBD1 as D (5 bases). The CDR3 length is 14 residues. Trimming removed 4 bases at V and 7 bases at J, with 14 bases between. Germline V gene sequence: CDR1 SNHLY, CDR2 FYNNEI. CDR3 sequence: CASSVGQIANEQFF. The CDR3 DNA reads TGTGCCAGCAGTGTGGGGCAGATAGCAAATGAGCAGTTCTTC.

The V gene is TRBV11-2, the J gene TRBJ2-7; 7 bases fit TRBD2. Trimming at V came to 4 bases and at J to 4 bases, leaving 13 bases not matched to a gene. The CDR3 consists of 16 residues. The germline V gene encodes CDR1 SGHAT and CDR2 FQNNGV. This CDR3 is CASSYRGAGMRYEQYF. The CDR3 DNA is TGTGCCAGCAGCTACCGGGGAGCGGGAATGAGGTACGAGCAGTACTTC.